This T cell receptor (beta chain) was sequenced during a study of cytomegalovirus exposure and HLA in healthy donors. General study results and limits: The study found most TCR sequences rare, yet found some public TCRs in many donors. Being productive about 87% or about 30% of the time was typical of most TCR beta V segments in an earlier analysis. When the data were analyzed later, several of the most significant clusters appeared to be linked to common viral pathogens. Immune exposure information available was restricted to CMV serostatus.

CDR1 is MDHEN, CDR2 SYDVKM, per germline. This CDR3 has 15 residues. Trimming at V came to 1 base and at J to 3 bases, leaving 2 bases not matched to a gene. The PCR contained 60 Vbeta and 13 Jbeta primers. TCRdb keeps only in-frame clones here, not all; method: immunoSEQ multiplex PCR. The repertoire holds roughly 300,000 clones, with roughly 90% as singletons. A remark on this clone: Its specificity is unknown.

This sequence joins TRBV28 and TRBJ2-7, with TRBD2 matching over 11 bases. Source material: PBMCs. The clonotype originates from a man in his forties in good health and CMV-seropositive. The CDR3 DNA sequence: TGTGCCAGCAGTTTATTCACTAGCGGGAGCTACGAGCAGTACTTC. Translation: CASSLFTSGSYEQYF. Looking up the rest from reference TRBV28 and TRBJ2-7 gives the full variable domain: DVKVTQSSRYLVKRTGEKVFLECVQDMDHENMFWYRQDPGLGLRLIYFSYDVKMKEKGDIPEGYSVSREKKERFSLILESASTNQTSMYLCASSLFTSGSYEQYFGPGTRLTVT.